This TCR beta chain was obtained from a study of early T cells in non-severe SARS-CoV-2 infection. Each single cDNA molecule received a unique molecular identifier. One entry per CDR3 protein, called by TCRdb with MiXCR from the 5' RACE reads. The table has 50,000 or so distinct CDR3 sequences, roughly 8% seen once. Germline V gene lookup returns CDR1 SGDLS and CDR2 YYNGEE. This CDR3 comprises 16 residues. V shed 2 bases, J shed 2 bases, and the junction held 4 bases outside the gene matches. Source material: whole blood. The V gene is TRBV9, the J gene TRBJ2-3, with TRBD1 matching 11 bases. This clonotype originated in an adult who was a healthcare worker with PCR-confirmed SARS-CoV-2 infection or an uninfected control (not recorded which). This CDR3 is CASSVGQGASTDTQYF. The CDR3 DNA follows: TGTGCCAGCAGCGTCGGACAGGGGGCTTCCACAGATACGCAGTATTTT.